The 27 T cell receptor beta chains reported below all come from one sample, sequenced in a study of T cell responses to AZD1222 COVID-19 vaccine (dated by TCRdb to the early 2020s). Explained via the paper, the time point label denotes: baseline before first vaccination. The sample's treatment or condition, from its label and the paper: meningococcal conjugate vaccine given as trial control. The method behind the library was the immunoSEQ multiplex PCR assay. TCRdb provides this immuneACCESS table in a form limited to in-frame rearrangements. Some clones are lacking; in checked studies, under half of them reflect an unresolved V gene, and why the rest are absent is not known. The sample has over 150,000 clones on record, 92% of them singletons. The ten largest clones capture around 4.5% of the sample. The sample was peripheral blood, taken on day 0 of MenACWY control vaccination. These TCRs come from an adult in good health.

The chain joins TRBV10-3 to TRBJ2-1, with TRBD1 as a possible D gene (5 bases). Germline CDR1 ENHRY, CDR2 SYGVKD. V lost 0 bases and J lost 9, with 18 bases in between. The CDR3 is 16 residues long. The CDR3 is CAISESTGRGMGEQFF. CDR3 in DNA: TGTGCCATCAGTGAGTCAACCGGAAGGGGAATGGGTGAGCAGTTCTTC.

This chain links TRBV7-9 with TRBJ1-5; 8 positions match TRBD1. Trimming took 5 bases from V and 7 from J; bases not matched to a gene: 7. Germline lookup yields CDR1 SEHNR and CDR2 FQNEAQ (reference sequence). The CDR3 length is 14 residues. CDR3 loop: CASSPTGQDQPQHF. Here the CDR3 DNA reads TGTGCCAGCAGCCCGACGGGACAGGACCAGCCCCAGCATTTT.

The chain has TRBV5-1 and TRBJ1-1, with D possibly being TRBD1 (6 bases). Germline V gene data show CDR1 as SGHRS and CDR2 as YFSETQ. Trimming cost V 8 bases and J 5 bases, with 22 bases left between them. The CDR3 length is 15 residues. CDR3 bases: TGCGCCAGTAAGGAGTCATTGAGGGGGAGGACTGAAGCTTTCTTT. This sequence encodes CASKESLRGRTEAFF. Filled out from reference TRBV5-1 and TRBJ1-1, the complete variable domain reads KAGVTQTPRYLIKTRGQQVTLSCSPISGHRSVSWYQQTPGQGLQFLFEYFSETQRNKGNFPGRFSGRQFSNSRSEMNVSTLELGDSALYLCASKESLRGRTEAFFGQGTRLTVV.

J is TRBJ2-1 and V is TRBV9; TRBD1 aligns across 7 bases. V was pared by 4 bases and J by 6 bases, with 10 bases of the junction left unmatched. Germline CDR1 reads SGDLS; CDR2 reads YYNGEE. This CDR3 is 15 amino acids long. The CDR3 is CASSQRQGIINEQFF. The CDR3 region has the DNA TGTGCCAGCAGCCAGCGACAGGGAATAATCAATGAGCAGTTCTTC. Drawing the rest from reference TRBV9 and TRBJ2-1, the complete variable domain is DSGVTQTPKHLITATGQRVTLRCSPRSGDLSVYWYQQSLDQGLQFLIQYYNGEERAKGNILERFSAQQFPDLHSELNLSSLELGDSALYFCASSQRQGIINEQFFGPGTRLTVL.

The gene calls are TRBV3-1 (or the pseudogene TRBV3-2) and TRBJ2-7; D not resolved. Trimming cost V 6 bases and J 2 bases, with 14 bases left between them. Germline V CDR1 and CDR2: LGHDT, YNNKEL (reference sequence). The CDR3 has 14 residues. As DNA, the CDR3 is TGTGCCAGCAGACCCAGTGGTTCTCCCTACGAGCAGTACTTC. It translates to CASRPSGSPYEQYF.

CDR3 coding DNA: TGTGCCAGCAGCTTGGGACAGTATAACTATGGCTACACCTTC. The encoded protein is CASSLGQYNYGYTF. This chain connects TRBV11-2 to TRBJ1-2; 7 positions agree with TRBD1. Trimming took 3 bases from V and 1 from J; bases not matched to a gene: 2. This CDR3 is built from 14 residues. Germline lookup yields CDR1 SGHAT and CDR2 FQNNGV.

This rearrangement joins TRBV4-2 to TRBJ1-5; D call uncertain. This CDR3 spans 15 amino acids. Germline lookup yields CDR1 LGHNA and CDR2 YNFKEQ. V was trimmed by 4 bases and J by 6 bases, leaving 16 bases between them. The CDR3 nucleotides are TGTGCCAGCAGCCTCCTGGGCCAGGCGAGTCAGCCCCAGCATTTT. Translation gives CASSLLGQASQPQHF.

J is TRBJ2-7 and V is TRBV12-3 or TRBV12-4; 9 bases line up with TRBD1. The CDR3 is made up of 13 amino acids. The V gene end was trimmed by 5 bases and the J gene end by 4 bases; junction bases not matched to a gene: 3. This CDR3 is CASSTGGGYEQYF. Written as DNA, the CDR3 is TGTGCCAGCAGTACAGGGGGCGGATACGAGCAGTACTTC.

The chain joins TRBV7-2 to TRBJ2-7, with D perhaps matching TRBD2 (6 bases). This CDR3 is built from 15 residues. Germline values: CDR1 SGHTA, CDR2 FQGNSA. V was clipped by 5 bases and J by 3 bases, with 17 bases between them. CDR3 DNA sequence: TGTGCCAGCAGCCTGTCCTCGGGTAGCGGCTACGAGCAGTACTTC. Its translation is CASSLSSGSGYEQYF.

This chain connects TRBV5-1 to TRBJ2-2; no reliable D call. Germline-derived CDR1 and CDR2 are SGHRS and YFSETQ. The CDR3 has 14 residues. Trimming cost V 0 bases and J 1 base, with 4 bases left between them. The CDR3, as DNA: TGCGCCAGCAGCTTGGGCCGGAACACCGGGGAGCTGTTTTTT. Translating it yields CASSLGRNTGELFF.

J is TRBJ2-1 and V is TRBV6-1; D is perhaps TRBD1 (5 bases). The V gene lost 4 bases and the J gene lost 0 bases, with 13 bases spanning the gap. The CDR3 spans 16 residues. CDR1 and CDR2 (germline): MNHNS, SASEGT. Written as DNA, the CDR3 is TGTGCCAGCAGTGGCTACAGCGACAGCTCCTACAATGAGCAGTTCTTC. Translation gives CASSGYSDSSYNEQFF.

The count of this clone is one. The J gene is TRBJ2-7, the V gene TRBV24-1, with D uncertain. The CDR3 covers 11 residues. Deletions cut 5 bases from V and 3 bases from J, with 4 bases between. Germline CDR1 is KGHDR and CDR2 is SFDVKD. CDR3 bases: TGTGCCACCAGTGTCGGCTACGAGCAGTACTTC. It is translated as CATSVGYEQYF.

V is TRBV7-3 and J is TRBJ2-3; D remains unclear. Germline loops: CDR1 SGHTA, CDR2 FQGTGA. V shed 2 bases and J shed 4 bases, with 16 bases lying between them. The CDR3 consists of 16 residues. CDR3 DNA sequence: TGTGCCAGCAGCTTAGGACCTGCTAATGCTGCAGATACGCAGTATTTT. Translating gives CASSLGPANAADTQYF.

The V and J genes are TRBV5-1 and TRBJ2-1, with 8 positions matching TRBD2. V dropped 0 bases and J dropped 10; count of bases not matched to a gene: 9. Germline lookup yields CDR1 SGHRS and CDR2 YFSETQ. CDR3 length: 15 residues. The DNA of the CDR3 is TGCGCCAGCAGCTTGGAACTAGCGGAAAGGGGGGAGCAGTTCTTC. Amino acid sequence: CASSLELAERGEQFF.

This clone is a singleton in its sample. The chain uses TRBV6-4 and TRBJ2-7; tentatively, D is TRBD2 (5 bases). V was shortened by 6 bases and J by 6 bases, with 15 bases between the two germline ends. Germline V gives CDR1 MRHNA, CDR2 SNTAGT. The CDR3 contains 13 residues. Here the CDR3 reads CASSVRQGGEQYF. The DNA for the CDR3 is TGTGCCAGCAGCGTCCGACAAGGAGGCGAGCAGTACTTC.

The chain employs TRBV13 and TRBJ2-6; D might be TRBD1 (6 bases). CDR3 length: 18 residues. V lost 4 bases, J lost 0 bases, and 16 bases lay in between. Germline V gene lookup returns CDR1 PRHDT and CDR2 FYEKMQ (reference sequence). The chain's CDR3 is CASSWQPTGSSGANVLTF. CDR3 sequence (DNA): TGTGCCAGCAGCTGGCAACCGACAGGTAGCTCTGGGGCCAACGTCCTGACTTTC.

The chain recombines TRBV12-5 with TRBJ2-7; the D gene is possibly TRBD2 (5 bases). Deletions cut 4 bases from V and 2 bases from J, with 15 bases between. Germline V lookup: CDR1 LGHNT, CDR2 FRNRAP. CDR3 length: 15 residues. CDR3 nucleotide sequence: TGTGCTAGTGGTTCCCAGCCAGGACTCACCTACGAGCAGTACTTC. This translates into CASGSQPGLTYEQYF.

This clone was counted once. V and J are TRBV18 and TRBJ1-1, with TRBD1 matching 7 bases. This CDR3 has 18 residues. V trimming: 1 base; J trimming: 4 bases; junction bases outside the gene matches: 15. The germline V gene encodes CDR1 KGHSH and CDR2 LQKENI. This CDR3 reads CASSPLRQGGSVITEAFF. The CDR3 DNA is TGTGCCAGCTCACCACTAAGACAAGGGGGCAGCGTAATCACTGAAGCTTTCTTT.

The rearrangement joins TRBV7-6 to TRBJ2-2; TRBD2 agrees at 8 bases. The CDR3 runs to 15 residues. Trimming removed 3 bases from V and 6 bases from J; junction bases left unmatched: 6. Germline CDR1 and CDR2: SGHVS and FNYEAQ. The CDR3 coding sequence is TGTGCCAGCAGCTTGAGGAGGACTAGCTCCGGGGAGCTGTTTTTT. Protein: CASSLRRTSSGELFF.

The genes are TRBV19 and TRBJ2-5, with 11 bases lining up with TRBD1. The V segment lost 4 bases and the J segment 5 bases; nucleotides outside the gene matches: 6. This CDR3 spans 15 amino acids. The germline CDR1 and CDR2 sequences are LNHDA and SQIVND (reference sequence). CDR3 loop: CASSTGTGGGETQYF. As DNA, the CDR3 is TGTGCCAGTAGTACCGGGACAGGGGGTGGGGAGACCCAGTACTTC.

V gene TRBV15 combines with J gene TRBJ2-5, with 8 bases that match TRBD2. The J segment lost 7 bases and the V segment lost 5 bases, leaving 6 bases of the junction unmatched. The CDR3 runs to 13 residues. The germline CDR1 and CDR2 sequences are LNHNV and YYDKDF (reference sequence). In DNA form, the CDR3 reads TGTGCCACCAGCGACGGGAGGGCCTTGACCCAGTACTTC. Protein product: CATSDGRALTQYF.

This clone came up a few times. This sequence joins TRBV7-6 and TRBJ2-2; D may be TRBD1 (5 bases). V lost 5 bases, J lost 2 bases, and 15 bases lay in between. Germline V gives CDR1 SGHVS, CDR2 FNYEAQ. CDR3 length: 16 residues. Here the CDR3 DNA reads TGTGCCAGCAGCCCCCGAGGACATACTAACACCGGGGAGCTGTTTTTT. This codes for CASSPRGHTNTGELFF.

Points on this clone: The same CDR3 can be traced to other DNA sequences in this sample. The gene calls are TRBV5-1 and TRBJ1-1; D gene ambiguous. Trimming took off 0 bases at V and 1 base at J, with 4 bases between the two ends. Germline CDR1 is SGHRS and CDR2 is YFSETQ. This CDR3 contains 13 residues. CDR3: CASSLEANTEAFF. The CDR3 bases are TGCGCCAGCAGCTTGGAAGCGAACACTGAAGCTTTCTTT.

Notes on this clone: At one end, the junction sequence differs from germline, possibly due to a read error. This chain connects TRBV5-3 to TRBJ2-1; 8 bases align to TRBD2. TRBV5-3 carries the ORF label, with uncertain function. This CDR3 is 13 amino acids long. The CDR3 coding sequence is TGCGGCAGCGGGGGACTAGAGGATTATGAGCAGTTCTTC. Its protein product is CGSGGLEDYEQFF.

The chain couples TRBV15 to TRBJ2-5, with D perhaps TRBD1 or TRBD2 (5 bases each). V was pared by 4 bases and J by 4 bases, with 19 bases between. This CDR3 spans 16 amino acids. Germline V gives CDR1 LNHNV, CDR2 YYDKDF (reference sequence). The CDR3: CATSNYRGVEGETQYF. Written as DNA, the CDR3 is TGTGCCACCAGCAATTATAGAGGGGTAGAAGGAGAGACCCAGTACTTC.

CDR3 in amino acids: CSVRYDGQFF. The CDR3 DNA follows: TGCAGCGTCCGCTACGACGGGCAGTTCTTC. The chain carries TRBV29-1 and TRBJ2-1; unclear D gene. The CDR3 runs 10 residues. Per germline, CDR1 SQVTM and CDR2 ANQGSEA. The ends were cut back, 6 bases at V and 12 bases at J, with 12 bases in the middle.

This chain joins TRBV3-1 (or the pseudogene TRBV3-2) and TRBJ2-2, with 7 bases identical to TRBD1. J was trimmed by 4 bases and V by 5 bases; bases with no gene match: 10. The CDR3 runs 16 residues. Germline CDR1 and CDR2: LGHDT and YNNKEL (reference sequence). The DNA for the CDR3 is TGTGCCAGCAGCGCCAGAAGGGGGCCGGGCACCGGGGAGCTGTTTTTT. The encoded protein is CASSARRGPGTGELFF.